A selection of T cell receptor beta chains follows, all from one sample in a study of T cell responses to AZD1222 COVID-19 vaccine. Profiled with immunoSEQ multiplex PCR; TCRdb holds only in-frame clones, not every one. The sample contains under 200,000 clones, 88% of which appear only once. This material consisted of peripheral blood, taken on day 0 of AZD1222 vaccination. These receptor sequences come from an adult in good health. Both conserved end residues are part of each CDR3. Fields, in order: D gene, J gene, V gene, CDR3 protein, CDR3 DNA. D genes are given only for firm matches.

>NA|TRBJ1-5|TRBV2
CASSPTGRNQPQHF
TGTGCCAGCAGTCCAACAGGGCGTAATCAGCCCCAGCATTTT
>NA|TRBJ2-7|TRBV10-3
CAISESESEQYF
TGTGCCATCAGTGAGTCGGAGAGCGAGCAGTACTTC
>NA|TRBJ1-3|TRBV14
CASSLQSFSGNTIYF
TGTGCCAGCAGCCTTCAGTCTTTCTCTGGAAACACCATATATTTT
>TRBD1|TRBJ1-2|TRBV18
CASSDPGQGARIYGYTF
TGTGCCAGCTCCGATCCGGGACAGGGGGCGCGGATCTATGGCTACACCTTC
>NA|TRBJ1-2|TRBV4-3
CASSSSRRVSYGYTF
TGCGCCAGCAGCTCCTCCCGGAGAGTAAGCTATGGCTACACCTTC
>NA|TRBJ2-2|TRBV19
CASSISGGITGELFF
TGTGCCAGTAGTATATCCGGGGGCATCACCGGGGAGCTGTTTTTT
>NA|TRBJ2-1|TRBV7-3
CASGDGALTQFF
TGTGCCAGTGGGGATGGGGCTCTAACACAGTTCTTC
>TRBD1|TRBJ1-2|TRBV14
CASSQTGQGVWGYTF
TGTGCCAGCAGCCAAACGGGACAGGGAGTGTGGGGCTACACCTTC
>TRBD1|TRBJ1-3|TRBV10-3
CTTGTGVNSGNTIYF
TGTACCACCGGGACAGGGGTGAACTCTGGAAACACCATATATTTT
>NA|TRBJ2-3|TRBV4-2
CASSQEKGTDTQYF
TGTGCCAGCAGCCAAGAGAAAGGGACAGATACGCAGTATTTT